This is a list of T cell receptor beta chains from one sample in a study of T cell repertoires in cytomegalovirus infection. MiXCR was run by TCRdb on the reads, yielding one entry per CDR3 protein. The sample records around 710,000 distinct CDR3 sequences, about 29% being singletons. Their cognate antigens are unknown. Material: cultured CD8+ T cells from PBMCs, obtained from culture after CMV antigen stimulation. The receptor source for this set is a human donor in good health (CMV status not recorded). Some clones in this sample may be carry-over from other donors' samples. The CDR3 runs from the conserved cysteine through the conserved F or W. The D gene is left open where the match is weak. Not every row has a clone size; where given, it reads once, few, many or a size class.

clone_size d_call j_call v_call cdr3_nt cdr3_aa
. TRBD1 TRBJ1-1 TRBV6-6 TGTGCCAGCAGTTACGGGGGACAGGGGCGGACTGAAGCTTTCTTT CASSYGGQGRTEAFF
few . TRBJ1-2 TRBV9 TGTGCCAGCAGCGTCACGGGGGGGCTCCTGGATGGCTACACCTTC CASSVTGGLLDGYTF
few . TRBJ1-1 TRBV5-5 TGTGCCAGCAGCCAATTCGGGACCTTGGCCCTGAACACTGAAGCTTTCTTT CASSQFGTLALNTEAFF
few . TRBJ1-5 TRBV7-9 TGTGCCAGCAGCTTAGTGGGGATCGGCCAGCCCCAGCATTTT CASSLVGIGQPQHF
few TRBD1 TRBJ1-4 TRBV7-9 TGTGCCAGCAGCTTACGGCCCGGGACAGCCCTACCATGGGCTAATGAAAAACTGTTTTTT CASSLRPGTALPWANEKLFF
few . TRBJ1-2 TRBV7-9 TGTGCCAGCAGCTTGCTTAAGGGGTATGGCTACACCTTC CASSLLKGYGYTF
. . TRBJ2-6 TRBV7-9 TGTGCCAGCAGCTTAACTGGGGGTAACTTGAACGGGGCCAACGTCCTGACTTTC CASSLTGGNLNGANVLTF
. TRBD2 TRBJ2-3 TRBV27 TGTGCCAGCAGCTGGGGAGCGGGGGGGCCTGGAGATACGCAGTATTTT CASSWGAGGPGDTQYF
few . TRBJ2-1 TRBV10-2 TGCGCCAGCAGCCCCGGGACCTCGGGAAGGCACAATGAGCAGTTCTTC CASSPGTSGRHNEQFF
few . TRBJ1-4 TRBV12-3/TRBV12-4 TGTGCCAGCAGTTTTTTAGGGGTCCTTAAAGACCGTTCAGATGAAAAACTGTTTTTT CASSFLGVLKDRSDEKLFF
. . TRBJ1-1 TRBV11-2 TGTGCCAGCACTCCCATGAGGTTCTGGGAAGCTTTCTTT CASTPMRFWEAFF
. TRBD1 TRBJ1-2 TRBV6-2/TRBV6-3 TGTGCCAGCAGTCCCACAGGGGGCACCTATGGCTACACCTTC CASSPTGGTYGYTF
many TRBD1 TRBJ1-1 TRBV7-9 TGTGCCAGCAGCCCGCCATGGACAGGGAACAACACTGAAGCTTTCTTT CASSPPWTGNNTEAFF
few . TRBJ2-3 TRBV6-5 TGTGCCACCTCGTCTAGCACAGATACGCAGTATTTT CATSSSTDTQYF
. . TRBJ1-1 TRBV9 TGTGCCAGCACCCTCTATGGGGGCCAGAACACTGAAGCTTTCTTT CASTLYGGQNTEAFF
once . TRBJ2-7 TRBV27 TGTGCCAGCAGACTGACACACTCCTACGAGCAGTACTTC CASRLTHSYEQYF
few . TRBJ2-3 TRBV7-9 TGTGCCAGCAGCCAGCCAGATACGCAGTATTTT CASSQPDTQYF
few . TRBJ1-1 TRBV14 TGTGCCAGCAGCCAAGATATTTTTAACACTGAAGCTTTCTTT CASSQDIFNTEAFF
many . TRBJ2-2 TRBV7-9 TGTGCCAGCAGCCCACCCCAGACCACCGGGGAGCTGTTTTTT CASSPPQTTGELFF
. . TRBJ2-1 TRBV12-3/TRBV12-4 TGTGCCAGCGTCCTCCGGGATTCCTTCAATGAGCAGTTCTTC CASVLRDSFNEQFF
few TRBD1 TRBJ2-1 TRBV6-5 TGTGCCAGCAGTTACTGGGACAGGGCAGGGTACAATGAGCAGTTCTTC CASSYWDRAGYNEQFF
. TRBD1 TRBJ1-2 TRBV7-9 TGTGCCAGCAGCTTAGGGGACAGCCCGATGGAAGGCTACACCTTC CASSLGDSPMEGYTF
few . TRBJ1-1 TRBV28 TGTGCCAGCAGTTTATTGCACGCAACGTACACTGAAGCTTTCTTT CASSLLHATYTEAFF
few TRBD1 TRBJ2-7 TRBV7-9 TGTGCCAGCAGTCTAGGGGGTACAGGGGTCCTCTTC CASSLGGTGVLF
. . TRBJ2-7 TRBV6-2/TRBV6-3 TGTGCCAGCATCCTAAATGCCTTCTCCTACGAGCAGTACTTC CASILNAFSYEQYF
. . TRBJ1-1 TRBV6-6 TGTGCCAGCAGTTACGCCATTACGGGGGCCCAATTAATGAACACTGAAGCTTTCTTT CASSYAITGAQLMNTEAFF
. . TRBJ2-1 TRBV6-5 TGTGCCAGCAGTTACTCATGGGGGCTGGGGAATGAGCAGTTCTTC CASSYSWGLGNEQFF
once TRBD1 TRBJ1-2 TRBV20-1 TGCAGTGCTACGGACAGGACCCTAAGAGGCTACACCTTC CSATDRTLRGYTF
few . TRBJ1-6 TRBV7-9 TGTGCCAGCAGAAAAGAGAATTCACCCCTCCACTTT CASRKENSPLHF
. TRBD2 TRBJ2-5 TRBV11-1 TGTGCCAGCAGCTTAGCGGGACTACACTTC CASSLAGLHF
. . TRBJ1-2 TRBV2 TGTGCCACCGTGGACGGGAATGCCTACACCTTC CATVDGNAYTF
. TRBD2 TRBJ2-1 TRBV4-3 TGCGCCAGCAGCCAAGAGTTGGGTTTGAGCGGGGGGTACAATGAGCAGTTCTTC CASSQELGLSGGYNEQFF
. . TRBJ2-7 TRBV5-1 TGCGCCAGCAGCTCCGGAATGGGGTCATGGGCCTACGAGCAGTACTTC CASSSGMGSWAYEQYF
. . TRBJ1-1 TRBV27 TGTGCCAGCAGTTTAGCGGGGAAGACTGAAGCTTTCTTT CASSLAGKTEAFF
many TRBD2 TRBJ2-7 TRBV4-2 TGTGCCAGCAGCCAAAATAGCGGGGAGCTCCGCGAGCAGTACTTC CASSQNSGELREQYF
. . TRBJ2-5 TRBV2 TGTGCCAGCAGGAATGTAGGGGCTTGGCAAGAGACCCAGTACTTC CASRNVGAWQETQYF
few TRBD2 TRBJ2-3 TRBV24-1 TGTGCCACCAGTGATTTTGGGCTAGCGGGGAGAGTCACAGATACGCAGTATTTT CATSDFGLAGRVTDTQYF
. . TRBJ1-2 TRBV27 TGTGCCAGCAGCCCCACCAGCTGGTTAGGCTACACCTTC CASSPTSWLGYTF
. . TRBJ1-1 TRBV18 TGTGCCAGCTCACCACCGTTGTTAGAATGGGCTGAAGCTTTCTTT CASSPPLLEWAEAFF
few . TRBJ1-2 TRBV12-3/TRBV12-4 TGTGCCAGCAGTTTAGGGTGGGGAGGCTATGGCTACACCTTC CASSLGWGGYGYTF
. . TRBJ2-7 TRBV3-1 TGTGCCAGCAGCCAAGATTTCCCATACGAGCAGTACTTC CASSQDFPYEQYF
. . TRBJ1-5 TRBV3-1 TGTGCCAGCAGCCAGGGTTTAGGAAACAATCAGCCCCAGCATTTT CASSQGLGNNQPQHF
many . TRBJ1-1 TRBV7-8 TGTGCCAGCAGCTTCCAGGGACAGAACACTGAAGCTTTCTTT CASSFQGQNTEAFF
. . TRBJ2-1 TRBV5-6 TGTGCCAGCAGCGGAGGGGACATATCCTACAATGAGCAGTTCTTC CASSGGDISYNEQFF
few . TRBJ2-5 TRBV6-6 TGTGCCAGCAGTTCCGTTTACCAAGAGACCCAGTACTTC CASSSVYQETQYF
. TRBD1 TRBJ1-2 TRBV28 TGTGCCAGCAGCCTTTGGGAGGGGGCAAATGGCTACACCTTC CASSLWEGANGYTF
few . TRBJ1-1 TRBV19 TGTGCCAGTAGTATGTACGCAGGGTCCCTTCCCACTGAAGCTTTCTTT CASSMYAGSLPTEAFF
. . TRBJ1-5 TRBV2 TGTGCCAGCAGTGAAGGCCGGGCCCTTAGCAATCAGCCCCAGCATTTT CASSEGRALSNQPQHF
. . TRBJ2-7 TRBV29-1 TGCAGCGCCCTGACTAGAACCGAGCAGTACTTC CSALTRTEQYF
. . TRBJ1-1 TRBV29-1 TGCAGCGTTAAGAGCAGTACCAACACTGAAGCTTTCTTT CSVKSSTNTEAFF
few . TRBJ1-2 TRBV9 TGTGCCAGCAGCGTTTCCGGGGGCTCCTATGGCTACACCTTC CASSVSGGSYGYTF
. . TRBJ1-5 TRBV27 TGTGCCAGCAGTCAGGGGTGGGGTCAGCCCCAGCATTTT CASSQGWGQPQHF
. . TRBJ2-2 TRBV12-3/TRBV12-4 TGTGCCAGTGGATACTTCAACACCGGGGAGCTGTTTTTT CASGYFNTGELFF
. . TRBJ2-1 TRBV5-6 TGTGCCAGCAGCCGGAGAGGTGAGCAGTTCTTC CASSRRGEQFF
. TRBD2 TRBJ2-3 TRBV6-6 TGTGCCAGCAGTTACCCTAGCGGGGCTAGCACAGATACGCAGTATTTT CASSYPSGASTDTQYF
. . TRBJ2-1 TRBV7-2 TGTGCCAGCAGCTTATATCCCGGACTTGGAGCCTACAATGAGCAGTTCTTC CASSLYPGLGAYNEQFF
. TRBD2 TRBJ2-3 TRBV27 TGTGCCAGCAGAGGACTAGCAACCACAGATACGCAGTATTTT CASRGLATTDTQYF
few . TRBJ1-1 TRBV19 TGTGCCAGTAGTATGGCAGGGTGGGCTGAAGCTTTCTTT CASSMAGWAEAFF
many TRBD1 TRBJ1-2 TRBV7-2 TGTGCCAGCAGCCCAAGTGGACAGGGGCTCTATGGCTACACCTTC CASSPSGQGLYGYTF
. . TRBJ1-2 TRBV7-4 TGTGCCAGCAGCGCCGATTTCGAGCGCTACACCTTC CASSADFERYTF